These 28 T cell receptor beta chains were all obtained from the same sample, sequenced in a study (dated by TCRdb to the mid-2010s). The library relied on 5' RACE. Sequenced using an Illumina MiSeq. TCRdb reprocessing: public reads trimmed at Q25 with fastp, clones called with MiXCR, in-frame beta chains kept. Identical CDR3 proteins give one entry, which carries the most common genes and DNA. This sample has more than 55,000 distinct CDR3 sequences in its table, and less than 25% of those were observed once. The leading ten clones occupy about 2.9% of the sample. CD4+CD25+CD127-/low cells were isolated as Tregs. The sample consisted of tumor-infiltrating Tregs sorted from the breast tumor. Receptor source: a female donor with breast cancer.

This chain joins TRBV9 and TRBJ2-1; 7 bases are shared with TRBD1. Germline V gives CDR1 SGDLS, CDR2 YYNGEE. The CDR3 spans 12 residues. V dropped 5 bases and J dropped 7; count of bases not matched to a gene: 3. DNA of the CDR3: TGTGCCAGCAGTCGACAGGGTAATGAGCAGTTCTTC. It yields the protein CASSRQGNEQFF.

The sample holds a few counts of this clonotype. The chain is built from TRBV5-1 and TRBJ2-2; D gene unclear. Deletions cut 6 bases from V and 4 bases from J, with 10 bases between. This CDR3 has 13 residues. Germline values: CDR1 SGHRS, CDR2 YFSETQ. The CDR3: CASTRPVTGELFF. CDR3 coding DNA: TGCGCCAGCACTCGGCCGGTCACCGGGGAGCTGTTTTTT.

This rearrangement joins TRBV6-6 to TRBJ1-2; D gene ambiguous. CDR3 length equals 13 residues. Germline V gene data show CDR1 as MNHNY and CDR2 as SVGAGI (reference sequence). V lost 4 bases, J lost 3 bases, and 9 bases lay in between. CDR3 loop: CASSCIAHYGYTF. CDR3 coding DNA: TGTGCCAGCAGTTGCATTGCGCACTATGGCTACACCTTC.

The genes are TRBV7-2 and TRBJ1-2; D is undetermined. V lost 5 bases, J lost 6 bases, and 19 bases lay in between. Germline assignment: CDR1 SGHTA and CDR2 FQGNSA. The CDR3 covers 15 residues. This CDR3 is CASSQGSPGLNGYTF. Written as DNA, the CDR3 is TGTGCCAGCAGCCAAGGATCACCTGGGTTGAATGGCTACACCTTC. The entire variable domain, with the rest obtained from reference TRBV7-2 and TRBJ1-2, is as follows: GAGVSQSPSNKVTEKGKDVELRCDPISGHTALYWYRQSLGQGLEFLIYFQGNSAPDKSGLPSDRFSAERTGGSVSTLTIQRTQQEDSAVYLCASSQGSPGLNGYTFGSGTRLTVV.

The table lists this clonotype with many counts. The chain combines TRBV7-2 with TRBJ2-7; 8 bases map to TRBD2. The CDR3 is 17 residues long. Germline V gene data show CDR1 as SGHTA and CDR2 as FQGNSA. V gave up 3 bases and J gave up 7 bases; unmatched junction bases: 17. For the CDR3, the DNA is TGTGCCAGCAGCTTGATTCCCAGCGGGAGAAAGACGGGAGAGCAGTACTTC. Protein sequence: CASSLIPSGRKTGEQYF.

With respect to this clonotype: A much larger clone is a single base away; this may be a read error. V usage is TRBV20-1 and J usage is TRBJ1-1; D is unclear. The CDR3 is 11 amino acids. Germline V CDR1 and CDR2: DFQATT, SNEGSKA (reference sequence). CDR3 amino acids: CSANRVDEACF. CDR3 in DNA: TGCAGTGCTAATAGGGTTGATGAAGCTTGCTTT.

This clonotype was seen a handful of times. Here the CDR3 DNA reads TGTGCCAGCAGATGGCAGGGAACCTACGAGCAGTACTTC. This translates into CASRWQGTYEQYF. The chain links TRBV27 to TRBJ2-7, with D perhaps TRBD1 (5 bases). Germline-derived CDR1 and CDR2 are MNHEY and SMNVEV (reference sequence). This CDR3 region has 13 residues. V dropped 6 bases and J dropped 2 bases, with 11 bases sitting between them.

In the case of this clonotype: The junction departs from the called germline gene at one end, perhaps through a read error. V and J are TRBV12-3 or TRBV12-4 and TRBJ1-6, with no clear D. The CDR3 covers 13 residues. CDR3 in amino acids: CACSQDANSPLHF. The CDR3, as DNA: TGTGCCTGCAGCCAAGACGCGAATTCACCCCTCCACTTT.

Remarks on this clonotype: One base away lies a much larger clone, so this may be a sequencing read error. The genes are TRBV28 and TRBJ1-2; 7 bases are a match to TRBD1. Germline V gene sequence: CDR1 MDHEN, CDR2 SYDVKM. This CDR3 comprises 14 residues. Trimming at V came to 5 bases and at J to 6 bases, leaving 9 bases not matched to a gene. The chain's CDR3 is CASSTTGTSDGYTF. Written as DNA, the CDR3 is TGTGCCAGCAGTACGACAGGGACGTCTGATGGCTACACCTTC.

This clonotype has only a few counts. This chain connects TRBV7-7 to TRBJ2-3; 12 bases are a match to TRBD2. After removal of 5 bases from V and 5 bases from J, the junction contained 2 bases not matched to a gene. The CDR3 has 14 amino acids. The germline gives CDR1 SSHAT, CDR2 FNYEAQ (reference sequence). This CDR3 is CASSPTSGRDTQYF. CDR3 coding DNA: TGTGCCAGCAGCCCGACTAGCGGGAGAGATACGCAGTATTTT.

This clonotype was seen many times. This chain links TRBV7-9 with TRBJ2-3, with 8 bases fitting TRBD1. Germline V gene sequence: CDR1 SEHNR, CDR2 FQNEAQ (reference sequence). This CDR3 spans 14 amino acids. V lost 2 bases to trimming and J lost 4 bases; unmatched junction nucleotides: 2. CDR3 coding DNA: TGTGCCAGCAGCTTAACAGGGGGTGCAGATACGCAGTATTTT. The encoded protein is CASSLTGGADTQYF.

This clonotype was counted between two and nine times. This chain uses TRBV20-1 with TRBJ1-5, with 7 bases that match TRBD1. J lost 5 bases, V lost 4 bases, and 5 bases had no gene match. This CDR3 spans 13 amino acids. The germline V gene has CDR1 DFQATT and CDR2 SNEGSKA (reference sequence). The CDR3 nucleotides are TGCAGTGCTATAGGGACAGCGGATCAGCCCCAGCATTTT. Protein sequence: CSAIGTADQPQHF.

V usage is TRBV24-1 and J usage is TRBJ2-3, with 13 bases aligning to TRBD2. The germline CDR1 and CDR2 sequences are KGHDR and SFDVKD. The CDR3 is made up of 15 amino acids. V dropped 9 bases and J dropped 1; count of bases not matched to a gene: 3. CDR3 bases: TGTGCCACCTCCGGGACTAGCGGGGGCACAGATACGCAGTATTTT. This encodes CATSGTSGGTDTQYF.

This chain links TRBV7-9 with TRBJ1-5; 10 bases fit TRBD1. J gave up 3 bases and V 5 bases, and 7 bases lay outside the gene matches. Germline V gives CDR1 SEHNR, CDR2 FQNEAQ (reference sequence). CDR3 length: 16 residues. CDR3 region: CASSPGTGVHNQPQHF. CDR3 bases: TGTGCCAGCAGCCCCGGGACAGGGGTCCACAATCAGCCCCAGCATTTT.

In regard to this clonotype: Its ends do not fully match the called genes, so a read error is possible. The chain recombines TRBV20-1 with TRBJ1-2; 9 bases are a match to TRBD1. The CDR3 has 14 amino acids. From germline, CDR1 is DFQATT and CDR2 SNEGSKA (reference sequence). Here the CDR3 reads CGARDVDRGKGYTF. The CDR3, as DNA: TGCGGTGCTAGAGATGTCGACAGGGGGAAGGGCTACACCTTC.

A note on this clonotype: A read error may explain this, as a much larger clone is one base away. The chain combines TRBV12-3 or TRBV12-4 with TRBJ1-2, with TRBD1 matching over 8 bases. This CDR3 comprises 12 residues. Trimming cost V 6 bases and J 7 bases; bases outside gene matches: 4. The CDR3 DNA is TGTGCCAGCAGGCAGGACAGGGCTGGCTACACCTTC. Translating gives CASRQDRAGYTF.

This clonotype was detected only once. Relative to the germline gene, one junction end is altered; a read error may explain this. The V and J genes are TRBV2 and TRBJ2-1, with 8 bases identical to TRBD2. The CDR3 sequence is 12 residues long. Germline values: CDR1 SNHLY, CDR2 FYNNEI. The CDR3 spells CAGREVGTRSFF. CDR3 DNA: TGTGCCGGCAGGGAGGTGGGGACTAGATCCTTCTTC.

The chain couples TRBV6-5 to TRBJ2-3; 8 nucleotides agree with TRBD1. Trimming took 5 bases from V and 1 from J; bases not matched to a gene: 5. Germline lookup yields CDR1 MNHEY and CDR2 SVGAGI. This CDR3 spans 15 amino acids. CDR3 DNA sequence: TGTGCCAGCAGTCACACGACAGGGGGCACAGATACGCAGTATTTT. Protein sequence: CASSHTTGGTDTQYF.

This clonotype has ten or more counts. The chain is built from TRBV6-4 and TRBJ2-1; 8 bases agree with TRBD2. The CDR3 has 16 residues. Germline V gene lookup returns CDR1 MRHNA and CDR2 SNTAGT. The junction had 4 bases not matched to a gene; V was cut back by 3 bases and J by 0 bases. In DNA form, the CDR3 reads TGTGCCAGCAGTGAACTCAGCGGGAGCTCCTACAATGAGCAGTTCTTC. This sequence encodes CASSELSGSSYNEQFF.

Turning to this clonotype: Since a much larger clone is just one base distant, this may be a read error. The rearrangement uses TRBV29-1 and TRBJ2-1; 10 positions agree with TRBD2. In germline, CDR1 is SQVTM, CDR2 ANQGSEA. There are 14 residues in the CDR3. The CDR3 loop is CRVEELAGVNEQFF. CDR3 coding DNA: TGCAGAGTTGAAGAGCTAGCGGGAGTCAATGAGCAGTTCTTC.

This clonotype was picked up a small number of times. This chain connects TRBV7-8 to TRBJ2-2, with D possibly being TRBD2 (6 bases). Germline V gene sequence: CDR1 SGHVS, CDR2 FQNEAQ. This CDR3 spans 14 amino acids. V was shortened by 5 bases and J by 7 bases, with 14 bases between the two germline ends. The CDR3 spells CASSHGETSGELFF. CDR3 sequence (DNA): TGTGCCAGCAGCCATGGGGAGACTAGCGGGGAGCTGTTTTTT.

The chain employs TRBV25-1 and TRBJ2-7, with a weak D call TRBD2 (6 bases). Trimming pared 5 bases from V and 0 bases from J, leaving 14 bases between. Germline lookup yields CDR1 MGHDK and CDR2 SYGVNS. This CDR3 spans 15 amino acids. CDR3 amino acids: CASSKPGGSSYEQYF. The DNA for the CDR3 is TGTGCCAGCAGTAAGCCCGGAGGGAGCTCCTACGAGCAGTACTTC.

This clonotype was seen repeatedly, ten times or more. The chain has TRBV27 and TRBJ2-5; unclear D gene. This CDR3 comprises 14 residues. Deletions cut 4 bases from V and 3 bases from J, with 12 bases between. Germline values: CDR1 MNHEY, CDR2 SMNVEV (reference sequence). The CDR3 nucleotides are TGTGCCAGCAGTTCCCGATGGTCGGAAGAGACCCAGTACTTC. Residues: CASSSRWSEETQYF.

This clonotype was counted only a few times. V and J are TRBV10-2 and TRBJ1-2; possibly TRBD1 for D (6 bases). V was cut by 3 bases and J by 8 bases, with 16 bases left in between. Germline values: CDR1 WSHSY, CDR2 SAAADI. CDR3 length equals 14 residues. CDR3 protein: CASSEAGQPWGYTF. DNA of the CDR3: TGCGCCAGCAGTGAAGCCGGACAGCCATGGGGCTACACCTTC.

In this sample, this clonotype turned up many times. The chain has TRBV9 and TRBJ2-3; no definite D call. The CDR3 is 14 residues long. Germline values: CDR1 SGDLS, CDR2 YYNGEE. Deletions cut 0 bases from V and 6 bases from J, with 11 bases between. CDR3 in amino acids: CASSVASEPDTQYF. CDR3 DNA sequence: TGTGCCAGCAGCGTAGCTTCGGAGCCGGATACGCAGTATTTT.

This clonotype was recorded at least ten times. The rearrangement uses TRBV5-1 and TRBJ1-1; D possibly corresponds to TRBD1 (5 bases). V was pared by 1 base and J by 7 bases, with 11 bases between. The germline gives CDR1 SGHRS, CDR2 YFSETQ. There are 13 residues in the CDR3. Written as DNA, the CDR3 is TGCGCCAGCAGCTTGTACCAGGGTTATGAAGCTTTCTTT. Translated, it gives CASSLYQGYEAFF.

J is TRBJ1-2 and V is TRBV4-1; D might be TRBD1 (5 bases). V shed 0 bases and J shed 4 bases, with 12 bases lying between them. The germline V gene encodes CDR1 MGHRA and CDR2 YSYEKL. The CDR3 runs to 15 residues. The CDR3 bases are TGCGCCAGCAGCCAAGATCCCCAGGGACGCTATGGCTACACCTTC. Amino acid sequence: CASSQDPQGRYGYTF.

This clonotype has a handful of counts. The chain links TRBV6-2 or TRBV6-3 to TRBJ1-2; 7 bases line up with TRBD1. The CDR3 runs to 15 residues. The J segment lost 6 bases and the V segment lost 7 bases, leaving 14 bases of the junction unmatched. Germline CDR1 is MNHEY and CDR2 is SVGEGT. In DNA form, the CDR3 reads TGTGCCAGCACCCCGGACAGGATCGGTCGGGATGGCTACACCTTC. Its translation: CASTPDRIGRDGYTF.